This T cell receptor beta chain was obtained from a study of response to subunit inactivated influenza vaccine. The CDR3 loop spans 16 amino acids. CDR1 and CDR2 from the germline V gene are LNHNV and YYDKDF (reference sequence). V shed 3 bases and J shed 4 bases, with 17 bases lying between them. TCRdb re-analysed the RT-PCR reads in MiXCR, keeping a single row per CDR3 protein. Among a few hundred thousand distinct CDR3 sequences listed, 12% to 15% were seen once. Notes on this clonotype: Its target is unknown.

Findings and limits, study-wide: The authors suggested that few new T cells are recruited per seasonal influenza vaccination.

The sample here was PBMCs from blood, taken approximately 13 days after vaccination. V is TRBV15 and J is TRBJ2-3; D is possibly TRBD1 (6 bases). This receptor was obtained from a man aged 50 or older who received an inactivated influenza vaccine. CDR3 residues: CATSSSGTRLPDTQYF. The CDR3 DNA reads TGTGCCACCAGCAGCTCCGGGACACGGCTGCCAGATACGCAGTATTTT.